Following are 2 T cell receptor beta chains from one sample sequenced in a study of OX40 agonist ivuxolimab in advanced cancers. TCRdb's table, derived via immunoSEQ multiplex PCR, lists solely in-frame clones and lacks some. The repertoire holds approximately 79,000 clones, approximately 93% seen once, with roughly 22% in the top ten. Material: CD4+ or CD8+ T cells sorted from blood, obtained in a trial of the OX40 agonist ivuxolimab. Receptor source: an adult with an advanced solid tumor such as melanoma, head and neck, liver or kidney cancer.

The rearrangement joins TRBV12-5 to TRBJ2-7; D might be TRBD1 (6 bases). Trimming removed 7 bases from V and 4 bases from J, with 14 bases in between. CDR1 and CDR2 (germline): LGHNT, FRNRAP. This CDR3 comprises 13 residues. The CDR3 region has the DNA TGTGCTAGTGCCGGACCCCAGGGGTACGAGCAGTACTTC. Residues: CASAGPQGYEQYF.

The chain employs TRBV13 and TRBJ2-5; 7 bases agree with TRBD2. Trimming removed 4 bases from V and 3 bases from J; junction bases left unmatched: 11. Germline assignment: CDR1 PRHDT and CDR2 FYEKMQ (reference sequence). The CDR3 runs to 16 residues. The CDR3 loop reads CASSYRGRGFEETQYF. CDR3 DNA: TGTGCCAGCAGCTACCGAGGGAGGGGATTTGAAGAGACCCAGTACTTC. Full variable domain (missing parts from reference TRBV13 and TRBJ2-5): AAGVIQSPRHLIKEKRETATLKCYPIPRHDTVYWYQQGPGQDPQFLISFYEKMQSDKGSIPDRFSAQQFSDYHSELNMSSLELGDSALYFCASSYRGRGFEETQYFGPGTRLLVL.